The 14 T cell receptor beta chains given below trace back to one sample, sequenced in a study of T-cell reconstitution after alpha-beta-depleted transplantation in children. Preparation of the TCRbeta library used unique molecular identifiers. Each CDR3 protein gets one entry after TCRdb re-called the PCR reads with MiXCR. Among 200,000 to 300,000 distinct CDR3 sequences listed, about 11% were seen once. This specimen was PBMCs from the stem cell graft donor, taken from the stem cell graft. The receptors were sampled from a human donor who donated a stem cell graft to a child with acute lymphoblastic leukemia.

This clonotype has more than one count but fewer than ten. The chain employs TRBV6-1 and TRBJ1-6; D not certain. V lost 4 bases, J lost 7 bases, and 11 bases lay in between. This CDR3 region has 14 residues. Looked up from germline, CDR1 is MNHNS and CDR2 is SASEGT. CDR3 in DNA: TGTGCCAGCAGTGCGGGAACGGAGAATTCACCCCTCCACTTT. This translates into CASSAGTENSPLHF.

This clonotype came up a few times. The V and J genes are TRBV20-1 and TRBJ2-6; 7 bases line up with TRBD2. The V segment lost 2 bases and the J segment 2 bases; nucleotides outside the gene matches: 6. CDR1 and CDR2 from the germline V gene are DFQATT and SNEGSKA (reference sequence). This CDR3 region has 16 residues. The CDR3 region is CSARFGSGTGANVLTF. The CDR3 DNA follows: TGCAGTGCTAGATTTGGGAGCGGGACTGGGGCCAACGTCCTGACTTTC.

This clonotype was seen at least ten times. The chain joins TRBV29-1 to TRBJ2-3; no clear D gene. This CDR3 contains 13 residues. The V end lost 4 bases, the J end lost 11 bases, and 19 bases lay between the germline ends. Germline V gene sequence: CDR1 SQVTM, CDR2 ANQGSEA. The CDR3 protein is CSVAPGSAIEQYF. CDR3 bases: TGCAGCGTTGCGCCCGGGTCGGCGATTGAGCAGTATTTT.

This clonotype was counted at least ten times. This rearrangement joins TRBV12-3 or TRBV12-4 to TRBJ1-1, with 9 bases fitting TRBD1. J lost 5 bases, V lost 4 bases, and 5 bases had no gene match. CDR3 length: 14 residues. CDR3 coding DNA: TGTGCCAGCAGTTACAGGGGGCTGGGAACTGAAGCTTTCTTT. Encoded protein: CASSYRGLGTEAFF.

This clonotype was detected only a few times. V is TRBV10-3 and J is TRBJ2-5; 7 bases are shared with TRBD2. V was clipped by 8 bases and J by 2 bases; unmatched bases: 5. The CDR3 contains 13 residues. Germline assignment: CDR1 ENHRY and CDR2 SYGVKD. CDR3: CAISSGTQETQYF. The CDR3 DNA sequence: TGTGCCATCTCCAGCGGGACTCAAGAGACCCAGTACTTC.

This clonotype showed up just a few times. The J gene is TRBJ2-5, the V gene TRBV20-1; D gene unclear. Looked up from germline, CDR1 is DFQATT and CDR2 is SNEGSKA (reference sequence). V was clipped by 7 bases and J by 3 bases, with 12 bases between them. The CDR3 is made up of 12 amino acids. The CDR3 is CSVLGWEETQYF. Written as DNA, the CDR3 is TGCAGTGTCCTGGGGTGGGAAGAGACCCAGTACTTC.

The chain recombines TRBV28 with TRBJ2-5; D not certain. This CDR3 has 14 residues. The V and J ends lost 2 bases and 0 bases respectively, with 7 bases between them. Germline values: CDR1 MDHEN, CDR2 SYDVKM. CDR3 nucleotide sequence: TGTGCCAGCAGTTTAGATGAGTACCAAGAGACCCAGTACTTC. Residues: CASSLDEYQETQYF. The full variable domain, completed using reference TRBV28 and TRBJ2-5, is DVKVTQSSRYLVKRTGEKVFLECVQDMDHENMFWYRQDPGLGLRLIYFSYDVKMKEKGDIPEGYSVSREKKERFSLILESASTNQTSMYLCASSLDEYQETQYFGPGTRLLVL.

This clonotype has a count of ten or more. This chain links TRBV18 with TRBJ1-3; no reliable D call. With 2 bases removed from V and 0 bases from J, the gap between germline ends came to 11 bases. The germline gives CDR1 KGHSH, CDR2 LQKENI. This CDR3 contains 16 residues. CDR3 loop: CASSPDTADSGNTIYF. The DNA for the CDR3 is TGTGCCAGCTCACCAGACACGGCCGACTCTGGAAACACCATATATTTT. Using reference TRBV18 and TRBJ1-3 for the parts outside the CDR3, the full variable domain is NAGVMQNPRHLVRRRGQEARLRCSPMKGHSHVYWYRQLPEEGLKFMVYLQKENIIDESGMPKERFSAEFPKEGPSILRIQQVVRGDSAAYFCASSPDTADSGNTIYFGEGSWLTVV.

This clonotype was observed many times. CDR3 region: CASSSGQEAFF. CDR3 sequence (DNA): TGTGCCAGCAGCTCAGGACAAGAAGCTTTCTTT. The chain is built from TRBV7-6 and TRBJ1-1; maybe TRBD1 (5 bases). CDR1 SGHVS and CDR2 FNYEAQ come from the germline V gene. The ends were cut back, 4 bases at V and 8 bases at J, with 8 bases in the middle. The CDR3 covers 11 residues.

There are a few counts of this clonotype. V gene TRBV11-2 combines with J gene TRBJ2-5, with TRBD2 matching over 14 bases. V shed 5 bases and J 3 bases; nucleotides not matched to a gene: 11. Looked up from germline, CDR1 is SGHAT and CDR2 is FQNNGV. This CDR3 has 18 residues. CDR3 sequence reads: CASSTGTSGSPVEETQYF. In DNA, the CDR3 is TGTGCCAGCAGCACCGGGACTAGCGGGAGTCCCGTAGAAGAGACCCAGTACTTC.

This clonotype was counted many times. The chain is built from TRBV27 and TRBJ2-7, with D possibly matching TRBD1 (6 bases). The germline V gene encodes CDR1 MNHEY and CDR2 SMNVEV (reference sequence). The CDR3 is made up of 14 amino acids. V lost 5 bases and J 4 bases, leaving 15 bases between the germline ends. In nucleotides, the CDR3 is TGTGCCAGCAGTCGGACAGACGAGAGTTACGAGCAGTACTTC. Amino acid sequence: CASSRTDESYEQYF.

This clonotype was recorded many times. This chain links TRBV20-1 with TRBJ1-1; the D gene is possibly TRBD1 (6 bases). Trimming left V 5 bases short and J 1 base short, with 8 bases between. Germline CDR1 reads DFQATT; CDR2 reads SNEGSKA (reference sequence). The CDR3 has 12 amino acids. Written as DNA, the CDR3 is TGCAGTGCTGGGGACAAGAACACTGAAGCTTTCTTT. Its translation is CSAGDKNTEAFF.

The table lists this clonotype with a few counts. This chain joins TRBV5-6 and TRBJ1-2; TRBD1 matches at 11 bases. This CDR3 is built from 16 residues. Looked up from germline, CDR1 is SGHDT and CDR2 is YYEEEE. J was trimmed by 4 bases and V by 3 bases; bases with no gene match: 8. CDR3 nucleotide sequence: TGTGCCAGCAGCTCCGGACAGGGGGCGTTCGGCTATGGCTACACCTTC. It is translated as CASSSGQGAFGYGYTF.

In its sample, this clonotype was seen many times. The chain combines TRBV7-3 with TRBJ2-1; 9 bases map to TRBD1. Germline V gene sequence: CDR1 SGHTA, CDR2 FQGTGA. This CDR3 spans 15 amino acids. The junction had 10 bases not matched to a gene; V was cut back by 4 bases and J by 9 bases. CDR3: CASSSQGALRGEQFF. In DNA, the CDR3 is TGTGCCAGCAGCTCACAGGGGGCGTTGAGGGGTGAGCAGTTCTTC.